These 11 T cell receptor beta chains were all obtained from the same sample, sequenced in a study of T cells in Graves' hyperthyroidism and ophthalmopathy. TCR beta CDR3 region amplification was performed from RNA transcripts. HTBI primers were the set used in a first-round RT-PCR of the TCR CDR3. A single record per CDR3 protein comes from TCRdb applying MiXCR to the multiplex PCR reads. This sample has about 460,000 distinct CDR3 sequences, with around a fifth found just once. The sample taken for sequencing was blood. The receptors were sampled from a woman between 65 and 79 years old with Graves' ophthalmopathy.

This clonotype has more than one count but fewer than ten. The V and J genes are TRBV9 and TRBJ2-5; D unclear. Per the germline V gene, CDR1 is SGDLS and CDR2 is YYNGEE. Trimming removed 2 bases at V and 2 bases at J, with 10 bases between. The CDR3 runs to 14 residues. The chain's CDR3 is CASSVGWLQETQYF. For the CDR3, the DNA is TGTGCCAGCAGCGTGGGATGGCTACAAGAGACCCAGTACTTC.

This clonotype was detected ten times or more. CDR3 nucleotide sequence: TGTGCCAGCAGCCAAGATGCGGTAGGGGGTAGGCCCCAGCATTTT. The encoded protein is CASSQDAVGGRPQHF. The rearrangement links TRBV3-1 to TRBJ1-5; possibly TRBD1 for D (6 bases). CDR3 length equals 15 residues. Trimming stripped 0 bases from V and 9 bases from J, with 15 bases between. Germline loops: CDR1 LGHDT, CDR2 YNNKEL (reference sequence).

This chain joins TRBV24-1 and TRBJ2-7; D ambiguous. Per germline, CDR1 KGHDR and CDR2 SFDVKD. The CDR3 totals 14 residues. Trimming took 4 bases from V and 6 from J, leaving 15 bases between them. The CDR3 here is CATSDRLWGSEQYF. The CDR3 region has the DNA TGTGCCACCAGTGACCGGTTATGGGGTAGCGAGCAGTACTTC.

The J gene is TRBJ2-1, the V gene TRBV29-1; the match to TRBD1 covers 7 bases. Germline V gives CDR1 SQVTM, CDR2 ANQGSEA. The V segment lost 0 bases and the J segment 2 bases; nucleotides outside the gene matches: 7. The CDR3 length is 16 residues. Written as DNA, the CDR3 is TGCAGCGTTGAAGACGGCGACAGGGCCCCCTACAATGAGCAGTTCTTC. It codes for CSVEDGDRAPYNEQFF.

This clonotype turned up a few times. The V call is TRBV30, the J call TRBJ2-2; TRBD1 matches at 8 bases. J lost 7 bases, V lost 5 bases, and 12 bases had no gene match. CDR1 and CDR2 (germline): GTSNPN, SVGIG (reference sequence). The CDR3 consists of 15 residues. CDR3: CAWGDRGGSGGELFF. CDR3 nucleotides: TGTGCCTGGGGAGACAGGGGAGGTTCGGGCGGGGAGCTGTTTTTT.

The gene calls are TRBV28 and TRBJ2-7; weak D call: TRBD1 (5 bases). The CDR3 loop spans 12 amino acids. V lost 7 bases, J lost 7 bases, and 14 bases lay in between. Per the germline V gene, CDR1 is MDHEN and CDR2 is SYDVKM. The CDR3 DNA reads TGTGCCAGCAACCCCCTGGGGCGGGAGCAGTACTTC. This gives the protein CASNPLGREQYF.

This chain uses TRBV12-3 or TRBV12-4 with TRBJ2-1, with 14 bases that match TRBD2. This CDR3 region has 15 residues. Trimming at V came to 6 bases and at J to 8 bases, leaving 6 bases not matched to a gene. The CDR3 spells CASSHGTSGRYEQFF. CDR3 sequence (DNA): TGTGCCAGCAGCCATGGGACTAGCGGGAGATATGAGCAGTTCTTC.

This clonotype has only a few counts. One end of the junction does not line up with germline, which may come from a read error. The rearrangement links TRBV28 to TRBJ2-1; tentative D call: TRBD2 (6 bases). This CDR3 has 15 residues. The germline V gene encodes CDR1 MDHEN and CDR2 SYDVKM. DNA for the CDR3: TGTGCCAGCAGTTTCCCCGGGAGTGGTTACAATGAGCGGTTCTTC. Translated: CASSFPGSGYNERFF. The full variable domain, rest sourced from reference TRBV28 and TRBJ2-1, is DVKVTQSSRYLVKRTGEKVFLECVQDMDHENMFWYRQDPGLGLRLIYFSYDVKMKEKGDIPEGYSVSREKKERFSLILESASTNQTSMYLCASSFPGSGYNERFFGPGTRLTVL.

This sequence joins TRBV4-2 and TRBJ2-7; maybe TRBD2 (6 bases). The CDR3 spans 15 residues. V lost 4 bases and J lost 1, with 14 bases in between. The germline gives CDR1 LGHNA, CDR2 YNFKEQ. CDR3 sequence: CASSLATGLSYEQYF. In DNA, the CDR3 is TGTGCCAGCAGCCTGGCGACGGGACTTTCCTACGAGCAGTACTTC.

Ten or more counts support this clonotype. The rearrangement uses TRBV20-1 and TRBJ1-1; D ambiguous. Trimming pared 2 bases from V and 5 bases from J, leaving 15 bases between. The CDR3 contains 14 residues. CDR1 is DFQATT and CDR2 is SNEGSKA in the germline V gene (reference sequence). The CDR3 loop is CSARPRLGNTEAFF. Written as DNA, the CDR3 is TGCAGTGCTAGACCCCGACTGGGGAATACTGAAGCTTTCTTT.

Only a few counts were recorded for this clonotype. The rearrangement joins TRBV20-1 to TRBJ2-1; 8 bases are a match to TRBD2. Trimming at V came to 5 bases and at J to 9 bases, leaving 9 bases not matched to a gene. Germline V gives CDR1 DFQATT, CDR2 SNEGSKA (reference sequence). This CDR3 region has 13 residues. In nucleotides, the CDR3 is TGCAGTGCTGCCCGGGGGGGTGTCAGTGAGCAGTTCTTC. Translated: CSAARGGVSEQFF.